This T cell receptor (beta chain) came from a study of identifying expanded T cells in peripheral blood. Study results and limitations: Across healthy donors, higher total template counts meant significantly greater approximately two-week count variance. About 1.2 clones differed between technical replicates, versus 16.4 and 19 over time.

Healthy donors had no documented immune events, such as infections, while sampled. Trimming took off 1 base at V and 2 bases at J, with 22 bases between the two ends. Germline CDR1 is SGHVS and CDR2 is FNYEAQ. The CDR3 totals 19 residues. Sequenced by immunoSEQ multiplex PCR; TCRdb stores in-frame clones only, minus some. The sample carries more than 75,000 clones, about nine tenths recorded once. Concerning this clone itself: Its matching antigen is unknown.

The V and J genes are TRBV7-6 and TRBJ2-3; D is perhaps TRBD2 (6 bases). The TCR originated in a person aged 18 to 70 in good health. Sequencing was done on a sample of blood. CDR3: CASSLVPGTAGLFTDTQYF. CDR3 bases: TGTGCCAGCAGCTTAGTGCCAGGGACCGCGGGGCTCTTCACAGATACGCAGTATTTT.